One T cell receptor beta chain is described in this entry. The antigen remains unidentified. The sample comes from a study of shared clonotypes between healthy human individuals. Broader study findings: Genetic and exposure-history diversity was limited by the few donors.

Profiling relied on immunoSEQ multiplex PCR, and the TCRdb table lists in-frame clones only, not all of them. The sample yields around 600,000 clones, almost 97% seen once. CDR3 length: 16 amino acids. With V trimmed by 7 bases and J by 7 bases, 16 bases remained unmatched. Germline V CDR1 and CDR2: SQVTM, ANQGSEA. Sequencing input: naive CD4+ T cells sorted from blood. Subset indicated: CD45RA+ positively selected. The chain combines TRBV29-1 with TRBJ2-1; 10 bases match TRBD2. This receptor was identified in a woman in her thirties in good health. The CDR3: CSGLGAAGTSANEQFF. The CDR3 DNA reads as TGCAGCGGGCTGGGGGCGGCCGGGACTAGCGCGAATGAGCAGTTCTTC.